The clone carrying this TCR beta chain appeared a single time. Antigen: not known. TCRdb keeps only in-frame clones here, not all; method: immunoSEQ multiplex PCR. The data show hundreds of thousands of clones, roughly 87% seen once. The sample comes from a study of cytomegalovirus exposure and HLA in healthy donors. Study summary: In a later analysis, it was reported that the 120 validation repertoires had been produced on the same platform as the roughly 610 repertoires belonging to the first cohort. General study points: Among TCR sequences, most were rare, though some public TCRs appeared in many donors. It was approximately 150 TCR beta chains that were listed as cytomegalovirus-associated.

Donors came from a validation cohort of some 110 subjects, distinct from the first 666-subject cohort. This receptor was taken from a woman in her late teens or twenties in good health and CMV-seropositive. Sample: PBMCs.

CDR3 in amino acids: CASSEIPRTSGIHNEQFF. CDR3 bases: TGTGCCAGCAGTGAAATCCCCCGGACTAGCGGGATCCACAATGAGCAGTTCTTC. This chain links TRBV2 with TRBJ2-1; 12 bases agree with TRBD2. CDR3 length: 18 amino acids. The germline gives CDR1 SNHLY, CDR2 FYNNEI. With 2 bases clipped from V and 5 bases from J, the junction kept 10 bases outside the gene matches.